What follows is one T cell receptor beta chain and its context. The target antigen is unknown. A second 7 to 11 cycle PCR used barcoded and J-beta primers. Each cDNA molecule, via a template-switch adaptor with 12 random nucleotides, was tagged. One entry per CDR3 protein, called by TCRdb with MiXCR from the 5' RACE reads. The profile covers about 1.1 million distinct CDR3 sequences, with 35% to 45% appearing a single time and less than 15% taken by the ten largest. This sample stems from a study of blood T cells in healthy people across ages. Study outcomes and limitations: Expanded clonotype changes were possibly confounded by unknown donor CMV status. PBMCs that were unsorted prevented a conclusive naive versus antigen-experienced comparison.

Isolating PBMCs gave at least 6 million of these cells per sample. CDR1 SEHNR and CDR2 FQNEAQ come from the germline V gene (reference sequence). The length of the CDR3 is 14 residues. V gave up 0 bases and J gave up 5 bases, with 10 bases separating them. The J gene is TRBJ1-2, the V gene TRBV7-9; D gene ambiguous. Sequenced: blood. The TCR comes from a man aged 18 to 29 in good health. The CDR3 here is CASSLAATEYGYTF. The CDR3 bases are TGTGCCAGCAGCTTAGCGGCTACGGAGTATGGCTACACCTTC.